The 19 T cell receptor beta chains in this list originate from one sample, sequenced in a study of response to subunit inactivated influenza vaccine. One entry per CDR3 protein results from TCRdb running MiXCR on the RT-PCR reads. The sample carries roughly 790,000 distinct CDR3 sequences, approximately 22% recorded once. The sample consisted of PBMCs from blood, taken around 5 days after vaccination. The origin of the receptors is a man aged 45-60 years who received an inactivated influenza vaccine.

The DNA for the CDR3 is TGCAGTGCTAGTAATGCGGCTAGCGGGAGAGGCGAGCAGTTCTTC. Protein product: CSASNAASGRGEQFF. The chain has TRBV20-1 and TRBJ2-1, with 10 nucleotides matching TRBD2. Germline V lookup: CDR1 DFQATT, CDR2 SNEGSKA (reference sequence). This CDR3 has 15 residues. V shed 3 bases and J 10 bases; nucleotides not matched to a gene: 12.

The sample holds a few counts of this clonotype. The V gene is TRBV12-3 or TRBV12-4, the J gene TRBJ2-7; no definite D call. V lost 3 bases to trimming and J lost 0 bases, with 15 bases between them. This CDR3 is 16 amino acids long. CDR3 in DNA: TGTGCCAGCAGTTTCAAGTTAGCCAGTCGCTCCTACGAGCAGTACTTC. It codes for CASSFKLASRSYEQYF.

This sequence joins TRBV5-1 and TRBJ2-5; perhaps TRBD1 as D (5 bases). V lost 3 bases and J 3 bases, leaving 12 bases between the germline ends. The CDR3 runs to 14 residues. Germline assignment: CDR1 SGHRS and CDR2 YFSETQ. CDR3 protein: CASSSIREKETQYF. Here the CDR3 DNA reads TGCGCCAGCAGCTCTATCAGGGAAAAAGAGACCCAGTACTTC.

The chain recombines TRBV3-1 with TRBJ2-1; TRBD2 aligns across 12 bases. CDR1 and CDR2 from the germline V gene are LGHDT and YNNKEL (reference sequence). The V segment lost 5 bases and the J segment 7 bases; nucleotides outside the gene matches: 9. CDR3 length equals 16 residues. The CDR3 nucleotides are TGTGCCAGCAGCAACCCCCGACTAGCGGGAGAGAATGAGCAGTTCTTC. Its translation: CASSNPRLAGENEQFF.

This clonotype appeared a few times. CDR3 nucleotides: TGTGCCAGCAGCCCGCTGCTTATCATGGATACGCAGTATTTT. Translated: CASSPLLIMDTQYF. V usage is TRBV28 and J usage is TRBJ2-3; D is unresolved. The V and J ends lost 6 bases and 6 bases respectively, with 16 bases between them. The germline CDR1 and CDR2 sequences are MDHEN and SYDVKM. This CDR3 region has 14 residues.

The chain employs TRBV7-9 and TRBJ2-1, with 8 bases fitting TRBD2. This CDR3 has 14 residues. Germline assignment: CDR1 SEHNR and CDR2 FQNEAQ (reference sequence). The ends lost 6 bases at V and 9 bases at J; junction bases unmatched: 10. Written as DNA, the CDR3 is TGTGCCAGCAGATACGGGGGGGGAGAGGTTGAGCAGTTCTTC. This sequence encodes CASRYGGGEVEQFF.

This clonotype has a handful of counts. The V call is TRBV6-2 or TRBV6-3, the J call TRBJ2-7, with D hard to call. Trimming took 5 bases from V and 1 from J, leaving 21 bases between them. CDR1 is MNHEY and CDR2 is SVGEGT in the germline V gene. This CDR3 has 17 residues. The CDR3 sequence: CASSNARRPPKSYEQYF. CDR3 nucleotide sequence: TGTGCCAGCAGTAACGCCAGGCGGCCGCCCAAATCCTACGAGCAGTACTTC.

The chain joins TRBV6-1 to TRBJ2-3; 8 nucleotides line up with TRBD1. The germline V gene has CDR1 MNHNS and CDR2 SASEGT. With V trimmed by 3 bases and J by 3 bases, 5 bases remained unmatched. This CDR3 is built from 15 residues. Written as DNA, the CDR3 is TGTGCCAGCAGTGAGGACAGGGTGAGAACAGATACGCAGTATTTT. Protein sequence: CASSEDRVRTDTQYF.

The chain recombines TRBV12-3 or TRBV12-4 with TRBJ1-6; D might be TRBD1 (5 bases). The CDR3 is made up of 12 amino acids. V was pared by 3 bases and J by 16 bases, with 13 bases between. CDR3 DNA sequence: TGTGCCAGCAGTTTCACGCAGGGATTTCTCCACTTT. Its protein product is CASSFTQGFLHF.

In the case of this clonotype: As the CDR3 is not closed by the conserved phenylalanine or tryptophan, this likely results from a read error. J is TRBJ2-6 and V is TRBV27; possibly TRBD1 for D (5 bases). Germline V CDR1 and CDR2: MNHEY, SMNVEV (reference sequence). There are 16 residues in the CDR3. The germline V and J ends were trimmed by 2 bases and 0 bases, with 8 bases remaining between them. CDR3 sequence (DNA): TGTGCCAGCAGTTTAACACAGGCCTCTGGGGCCAACGTCCTGACTTTA. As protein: CASSLTQASGANVLTL.

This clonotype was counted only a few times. The CDR3 loop reads CSASRDRDEQFF. Written as DNA, the CDR3 is TGCAGTGCTAGCAGGGATCGGGATGAGCAGTTCTTC. The chain uses TRBV20-1 and TRBJ2-1; a possible D gene is TRBD1 (5 bases). Trimming took 3 bases from V and 8 from J, leaving 11 bases between them. The CDR3 spans 12 residues. Germline V gene data show CDR1 as DFQATT and CDR2 as SNEGSKA (reference sequence).

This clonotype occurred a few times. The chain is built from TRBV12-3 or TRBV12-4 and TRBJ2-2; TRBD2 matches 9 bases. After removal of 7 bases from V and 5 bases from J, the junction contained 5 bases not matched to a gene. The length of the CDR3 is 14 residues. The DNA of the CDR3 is TGTGCCAGCATAGCGGGAGTGTTTACCGGGGAGCTGTTTTTT. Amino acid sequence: CASIAGVFTGELFF.

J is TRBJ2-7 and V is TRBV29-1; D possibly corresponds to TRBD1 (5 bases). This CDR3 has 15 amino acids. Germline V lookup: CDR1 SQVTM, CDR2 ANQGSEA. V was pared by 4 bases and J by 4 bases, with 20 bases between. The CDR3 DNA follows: TGCAGCGTTGCGATTCCTGCAGGGTTAAGGTACGAGCAGTACTTC. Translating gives CSVAIPAGLRYEQYF.

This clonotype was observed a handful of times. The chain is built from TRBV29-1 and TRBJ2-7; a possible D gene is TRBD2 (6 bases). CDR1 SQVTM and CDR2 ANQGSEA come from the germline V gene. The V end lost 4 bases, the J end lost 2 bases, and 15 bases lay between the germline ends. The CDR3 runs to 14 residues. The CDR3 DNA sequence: TGCAGCGTTGTCGGTTGGACGGGGGCCTACGAGCAGTACTTC. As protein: CSVVGWTGAYEQYF.

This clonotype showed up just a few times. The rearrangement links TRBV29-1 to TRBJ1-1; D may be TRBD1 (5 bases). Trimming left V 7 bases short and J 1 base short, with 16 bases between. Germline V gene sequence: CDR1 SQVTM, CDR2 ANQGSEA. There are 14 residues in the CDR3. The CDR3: CSAKIQGGNTEAFF. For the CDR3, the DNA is TGCAGCGCCAAGATCCAGGGAGGGAACACTGAAGCTTTCTTT.

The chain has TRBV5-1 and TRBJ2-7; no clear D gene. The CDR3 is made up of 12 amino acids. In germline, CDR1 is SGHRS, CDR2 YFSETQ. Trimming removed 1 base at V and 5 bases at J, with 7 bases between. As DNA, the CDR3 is TGCGCCAGCAGCTTGACGGCGGACGAGCAGTACTTC. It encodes CASSLTADEQYF.

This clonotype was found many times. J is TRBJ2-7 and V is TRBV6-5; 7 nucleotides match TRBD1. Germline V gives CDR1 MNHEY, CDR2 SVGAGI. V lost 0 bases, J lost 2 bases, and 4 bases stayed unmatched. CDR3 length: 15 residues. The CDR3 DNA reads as TGTGCCAGCAGTTACTCGGGACAGTCTACCTACGAGCAGTACTTC. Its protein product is CASSYSGQSTYEQYF.

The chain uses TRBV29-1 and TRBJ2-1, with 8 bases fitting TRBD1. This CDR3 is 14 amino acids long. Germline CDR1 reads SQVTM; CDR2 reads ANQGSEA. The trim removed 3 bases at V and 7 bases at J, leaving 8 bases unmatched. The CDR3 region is CSVDPWTGSNEQFF. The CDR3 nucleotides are TGCAGCGTTGATCCCTGGACAGGGTCAAATGAGCAGTTCTTC.

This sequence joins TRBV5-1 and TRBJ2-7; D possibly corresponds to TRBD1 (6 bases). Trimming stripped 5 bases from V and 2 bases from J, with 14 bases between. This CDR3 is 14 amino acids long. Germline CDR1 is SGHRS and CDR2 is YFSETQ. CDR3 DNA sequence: TGCGCCAGCAGAAAGGGGGTCCAACCCTACGAGCAGTACTTC. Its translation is CASRKGVQPYEQYF. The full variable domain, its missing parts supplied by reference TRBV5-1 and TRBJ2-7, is KAGVTQTPRYLIKTRGQQVTLSCSPISGHRSVSWYQQTPGQGLQFLFEYFSETQRNKGNFPGRFSGRQFSNSRSEMNVSTLELGDSALYLCASRKGVQPYEQYFGPGTRLTVT.